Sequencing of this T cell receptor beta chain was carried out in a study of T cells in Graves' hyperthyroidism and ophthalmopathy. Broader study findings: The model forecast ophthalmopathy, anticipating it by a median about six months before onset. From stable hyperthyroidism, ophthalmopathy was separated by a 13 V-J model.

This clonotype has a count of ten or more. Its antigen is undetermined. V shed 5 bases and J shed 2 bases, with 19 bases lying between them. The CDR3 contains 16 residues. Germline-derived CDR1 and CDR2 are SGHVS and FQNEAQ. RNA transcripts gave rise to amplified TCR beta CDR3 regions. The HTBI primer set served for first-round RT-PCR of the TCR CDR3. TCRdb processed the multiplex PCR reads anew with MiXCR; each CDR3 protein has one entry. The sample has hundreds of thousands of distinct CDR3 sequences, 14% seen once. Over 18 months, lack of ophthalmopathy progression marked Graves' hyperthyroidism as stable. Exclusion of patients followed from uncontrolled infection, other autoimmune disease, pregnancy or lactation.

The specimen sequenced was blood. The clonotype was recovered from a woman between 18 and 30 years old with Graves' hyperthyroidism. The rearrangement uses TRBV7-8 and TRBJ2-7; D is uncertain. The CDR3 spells CASSPRSNALTYEQYF. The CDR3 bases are TGTGCCAGCAGCCCCCGCTCCAACGCTCTAACCTACGAGCAGTACTTC.